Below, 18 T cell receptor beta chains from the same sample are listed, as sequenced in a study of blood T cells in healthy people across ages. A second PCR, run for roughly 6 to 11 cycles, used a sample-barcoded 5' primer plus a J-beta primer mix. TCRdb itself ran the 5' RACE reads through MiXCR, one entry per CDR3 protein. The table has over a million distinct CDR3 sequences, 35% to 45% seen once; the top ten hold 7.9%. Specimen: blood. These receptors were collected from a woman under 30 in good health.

The CDR3 is CAWSVAPSYNEQFF. CDR3 bases: TGTGCCTGGAGTGTCGCTCCCTCCTACAATGAGCAGTTCTTC. The J gene is TRBJ2-1, the V gene TRBV30, with D hard to call. V shed 0 bases and J shed 0 bases, with 6 bases lying between them. The CDR3 spans 14 residues. Germline CDR1 GTSNPN, CDR2 SVGIG (reference sequence).

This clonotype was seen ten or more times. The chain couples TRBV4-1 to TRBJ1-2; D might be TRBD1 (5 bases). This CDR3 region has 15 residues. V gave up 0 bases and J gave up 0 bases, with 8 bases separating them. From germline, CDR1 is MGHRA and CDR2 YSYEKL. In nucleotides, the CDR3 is TGCGCCAGCAGCCAAGATCGGGGGGCTAACTATGGCTACACCTTC. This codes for CASSQDRGANYGYTF.

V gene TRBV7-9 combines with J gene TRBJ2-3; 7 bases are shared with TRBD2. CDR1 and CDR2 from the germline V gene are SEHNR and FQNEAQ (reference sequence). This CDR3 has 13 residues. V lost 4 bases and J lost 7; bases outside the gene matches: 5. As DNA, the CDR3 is TGTGCCAGCAGCTCCACTAGCGTATATACGCAGTATTTT. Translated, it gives CASSSTSVYTQYF.

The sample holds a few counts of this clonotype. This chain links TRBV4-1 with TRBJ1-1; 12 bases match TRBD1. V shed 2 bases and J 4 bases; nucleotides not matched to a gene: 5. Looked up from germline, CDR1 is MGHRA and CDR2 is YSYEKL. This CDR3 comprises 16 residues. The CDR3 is CASSQPGQGAPTEAFF. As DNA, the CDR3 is TGCGCCAGCAGCCAACCGGGACAGGGGGCGCCCACTGAAGCTTTCTTT.

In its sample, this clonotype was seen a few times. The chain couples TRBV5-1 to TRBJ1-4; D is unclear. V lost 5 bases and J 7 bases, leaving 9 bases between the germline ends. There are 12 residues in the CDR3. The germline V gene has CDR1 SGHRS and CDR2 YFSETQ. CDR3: CASSGEGEKLFF. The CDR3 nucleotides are TGCGCCAGCAGTGGCGAGGGTGAAAAACTGTTTTTT.

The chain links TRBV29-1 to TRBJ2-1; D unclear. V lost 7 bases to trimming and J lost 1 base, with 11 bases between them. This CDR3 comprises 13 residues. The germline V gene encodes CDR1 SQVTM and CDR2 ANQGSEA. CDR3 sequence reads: CSATFASYNEQFF. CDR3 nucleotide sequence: TGCAGCGCTACCTTCGCTTCCTACAATGAGCAGTTCTTC.

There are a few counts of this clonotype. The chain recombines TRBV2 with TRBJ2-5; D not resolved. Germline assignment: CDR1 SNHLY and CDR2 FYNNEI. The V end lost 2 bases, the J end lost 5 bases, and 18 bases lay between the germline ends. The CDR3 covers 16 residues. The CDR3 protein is CASSERAAYPPETQYF. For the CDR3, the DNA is TGTGCCAGCAGTGAAAGGGCAGCCTACCCACCGGAGACCCAGTACTTC.

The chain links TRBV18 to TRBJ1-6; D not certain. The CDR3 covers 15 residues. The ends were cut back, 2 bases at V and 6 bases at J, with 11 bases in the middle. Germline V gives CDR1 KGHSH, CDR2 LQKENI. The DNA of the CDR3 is TGTGCCAGCTCACCAGCCGGACCGGGTAATTCACCCCTCCACTTT. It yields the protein CASSPAGPGNSPLHF.

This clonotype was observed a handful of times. The CDR3 sequence: CASSQDPSRQTQYF. The DNA for the CDR3 is TGCGCCAGCAGCCAAGATCCGAGCCGGCAGACCCAGTACTTC. The gene calls are TRBV4-1 and TRBJ2-5, with D hard to call. The CDR3 runs 14 residues. The germline gives CDR1 MGHRA, CDR2 YSYEKL. The V end lost 0 bases, the J end lost 6 bases, and 11 bases lay between the germline ends.

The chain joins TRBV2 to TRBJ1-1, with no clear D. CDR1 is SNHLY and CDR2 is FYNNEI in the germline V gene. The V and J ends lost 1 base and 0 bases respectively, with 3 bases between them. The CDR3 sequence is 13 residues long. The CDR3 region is CASSEEMNTEAFF. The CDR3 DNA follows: TGTGCCAGCAGTGAAGAAATGAACACTGAAGCTTTCTTT.

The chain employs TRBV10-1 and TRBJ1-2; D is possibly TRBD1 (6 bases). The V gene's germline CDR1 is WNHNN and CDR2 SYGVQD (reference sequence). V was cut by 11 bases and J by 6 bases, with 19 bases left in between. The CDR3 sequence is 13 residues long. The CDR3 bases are TGCGCCGGCACCCGAACAGGGTCTGATGGCTACACCTTC. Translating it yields CAGTRTGSDGYTF.

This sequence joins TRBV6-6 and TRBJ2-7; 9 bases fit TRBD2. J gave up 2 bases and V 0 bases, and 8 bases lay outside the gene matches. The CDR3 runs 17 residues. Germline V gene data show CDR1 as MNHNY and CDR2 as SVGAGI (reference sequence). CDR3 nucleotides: TGTGCCAGCAGTTACTCAGGCGGGACTAGCATTCCCTACGAGCAGTACTTC. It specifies CASSYSGGTSIPYEQYF.

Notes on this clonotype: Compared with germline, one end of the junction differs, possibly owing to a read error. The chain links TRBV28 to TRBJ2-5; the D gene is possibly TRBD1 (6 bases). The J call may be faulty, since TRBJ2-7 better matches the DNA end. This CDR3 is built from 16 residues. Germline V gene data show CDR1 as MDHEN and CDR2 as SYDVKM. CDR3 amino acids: CASSPPTDSPSYEQYF. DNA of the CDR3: TGTGCTAGCAGTCCCCCTACGGACAGCCCCTCCTACGAGCAGTACTTC.

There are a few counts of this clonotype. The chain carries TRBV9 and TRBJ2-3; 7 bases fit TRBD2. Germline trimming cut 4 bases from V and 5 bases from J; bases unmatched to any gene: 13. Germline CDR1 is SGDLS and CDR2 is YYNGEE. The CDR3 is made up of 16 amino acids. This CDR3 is CASSSTGGSYGDTQYF. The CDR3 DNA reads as TGTGCCAGCAGCTCCACTGGCGGGAGTTACGGAGATACGCAGTATTTT.

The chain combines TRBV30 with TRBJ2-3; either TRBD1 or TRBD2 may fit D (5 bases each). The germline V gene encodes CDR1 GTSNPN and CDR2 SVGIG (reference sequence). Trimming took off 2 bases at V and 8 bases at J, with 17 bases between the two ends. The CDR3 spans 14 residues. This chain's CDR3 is CAWSTATGTTTQYF. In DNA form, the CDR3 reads TGTGCCTGGAGTACCGCCACCGGGACGACTACGCAGTATTTT.

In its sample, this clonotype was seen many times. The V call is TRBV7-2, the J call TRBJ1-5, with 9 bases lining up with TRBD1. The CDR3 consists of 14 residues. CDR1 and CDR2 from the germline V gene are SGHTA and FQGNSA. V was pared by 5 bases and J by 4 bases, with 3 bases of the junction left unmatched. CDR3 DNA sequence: TGTGCCAGCAGCCTCGGGACAGGGAATCAGCCCCAGCATTTT. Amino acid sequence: CASSLGTGNQPQHF.

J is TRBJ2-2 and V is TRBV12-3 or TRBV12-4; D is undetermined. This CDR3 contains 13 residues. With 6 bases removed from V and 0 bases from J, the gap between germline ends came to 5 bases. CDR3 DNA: TGTGCCAGCAGGGATACGAACACCGGGGAGCTGTTTTTT. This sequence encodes CASRDTNTGELFF.

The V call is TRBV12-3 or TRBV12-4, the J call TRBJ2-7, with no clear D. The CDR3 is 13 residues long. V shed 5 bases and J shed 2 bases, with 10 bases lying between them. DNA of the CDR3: TGTGCCAGCAGTAGAGAGGTCCCCTACGAGCAGTACTTC. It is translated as CASSREVPYEQYF.